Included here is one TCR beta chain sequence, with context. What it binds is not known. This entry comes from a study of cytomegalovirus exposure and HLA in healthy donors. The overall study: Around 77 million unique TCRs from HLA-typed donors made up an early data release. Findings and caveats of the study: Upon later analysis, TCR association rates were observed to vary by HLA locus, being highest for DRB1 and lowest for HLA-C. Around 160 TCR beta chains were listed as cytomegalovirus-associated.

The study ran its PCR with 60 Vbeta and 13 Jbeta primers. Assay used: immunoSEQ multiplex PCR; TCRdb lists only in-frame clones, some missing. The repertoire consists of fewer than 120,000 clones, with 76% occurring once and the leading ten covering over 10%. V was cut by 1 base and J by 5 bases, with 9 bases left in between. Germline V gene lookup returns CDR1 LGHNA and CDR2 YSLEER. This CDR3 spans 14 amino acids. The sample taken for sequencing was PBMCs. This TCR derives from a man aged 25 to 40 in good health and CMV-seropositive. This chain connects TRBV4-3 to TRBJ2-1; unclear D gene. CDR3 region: CASSQGSADNEQFF. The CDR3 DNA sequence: TGCGCCAGCAGCCAAGGATCCGCGGACAATGAGCAGTTCTTC.